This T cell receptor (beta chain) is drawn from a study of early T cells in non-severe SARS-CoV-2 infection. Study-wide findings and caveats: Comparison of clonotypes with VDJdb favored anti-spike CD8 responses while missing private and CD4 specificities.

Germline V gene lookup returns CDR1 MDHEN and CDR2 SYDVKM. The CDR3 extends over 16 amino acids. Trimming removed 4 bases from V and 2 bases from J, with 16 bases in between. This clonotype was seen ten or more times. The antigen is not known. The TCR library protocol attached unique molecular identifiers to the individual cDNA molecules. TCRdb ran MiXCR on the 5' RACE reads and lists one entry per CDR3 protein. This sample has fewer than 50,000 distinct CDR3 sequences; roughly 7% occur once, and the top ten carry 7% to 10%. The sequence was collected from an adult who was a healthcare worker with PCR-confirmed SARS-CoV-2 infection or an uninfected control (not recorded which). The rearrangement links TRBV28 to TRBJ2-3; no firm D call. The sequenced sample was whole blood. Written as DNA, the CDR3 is TGTGCCAGCAGTTCCACCAGCACCTCCGACACAGATACGCAGTATTTT. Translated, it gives CASSSTSTSDTDTQYF.